The rows below give T cell receptor beta chains drawn from one sample of a study of blood T cell repertoires in COVID-19. This table comes from immunoSEQ multiplex PCR, and its TCRdb copy is limited to in-frame clones, with some not included. This table has 120,000 or so clones, 82% appearing once. The sequencing input was peripheral blood. The receptors shown here come from a woman aged 70-85 years with acute or convalescent COVID-19. CDR3s include the opening cysteine and the closing phenylalanine or tryptophan. D genes are given only for firm matches. Not every row has a clone size; where given, it reads once, few, many or a size class.

DNA: TGTGCCAGCAGTTCCAGGGGCCTGGCTGGCTCCTACGAGCAGTACTTC; CDR3: CASSSRGLAGSYEQYF; V: TRBV6-5; D: -; J: TRBJ2-7; size: -
DNA: TGTGCCAGCAGACGACAGGGCGACTCTGGAAACACCATATATTTT; CDR3: CASRRQGDSGNTIYF; V: TRBV2; D: TRBD1; J: TRBJ1-3; size: -
DNA: TGTGCCAGCAGCTTAGAGGGGGGGCTCACAGATACGCAGTATTTT; CDR3: CASSLEGGLTDTQYF; V: TRBV7-6; D: -; J: TRBJ2-3; size: -
DNA: TGTGCCAGCAGCTTGGCCCGGGGGAATGTTGCGGCTTTCTTT; CDR3: CASSLARGNVAAFF; V: TRBV5-4; D: -; J: TRBJ1-1; size: -
DNA: TGTGCCAGCTCACTCGATATCGGTACGCAGTATTTT; CDR3: CASSLDIGTQYF; V: TRBV18; D: -; J: TRBJ2-3; size: -
DNA: TGTGCCAGCAGTGACTCTCCGGGACAGGGGGATACGCAGTATTTT; CDR3: CASSDSPGQGDTQYF; V: TRBV6-4; D: TRBD1; J: TRBJ2-3; size: once
DNA: TGTGCCACCAGCAGAGATGAAGGGAGGCCTAACTATGGCTACACCTTC; CDR3: CATSRDEGRPNYGYTF; V: TRBV15; D: -; J: TRBJ1-2; size: -
DNA: TGTGCTGTACGGGACAGGGATTTCGATGAGCAGTTCTTC; CDR3: CAVRDRDFDEQFF; V: TRBV12-5; D: TRBD1; J: TRBJ2-1; size: -
DNA: TGTGCCAGCAAAACACGGGGGGCGGGCACAGATACGCAGTATTTT; CDR3: CASKTRGAGTDTQYF; V: TRBV19; D: -; J: TRBJ2-3; size: -
DNA: TGTGCCAGTGAGCGGGGGGGCGGCACAGATACGCAGTATTTT; CDR3: CASERGGGTDTQYF; V: TRBV2; D: TRBD2; J: TRBJ2-3; size: few
DNA: TGTGCCAGCAGCCTTCCCGGGGGAAACACCATATATTTT; CDR3: CASSLPGGNTIYF; V: TRBV7-8; D: -; J: TRBJ1-3; size: -
DNA: TGTGCCAGCAGCCCCCCTCTAGCTATGAACACTGAAGCTTTCTTT; CDR3: CASSPPLAMNTEAFF; V: TRBV3-1/TRBV3-2; D: -; J: TRBJ1-1; size: -
DNA: TGTGCCAGCAGCACGGACAGTCACACTGAAGCTTTCTTT; CDR3: CASSTDSHTEAFF; V: TRBV7-8; D: -; J: TRBJ1-1; size: -
DNA: TGTGCCAGCAGTGAAACCGGGACAGGGCTCTCCGGGGAGCTGTTTTTT; CDR3: CASSETGTGLSGELFF; V: TRBV6-1; D: TRBD1; J: TRBJ2-2; size: -
DNA: TGCGCCAGCAGCTTGACCGGGACTAGCGGCACAGATACGCAGTATTTT; CDR3: CASSLTGTSGTDTQYF; V: TRBV5-1; D: TRBD2; J: TRBJ2-3; size: -
DNA: TGTGCCAGCCGAAATACTCCCGGGAACATGAACACTGAAGCTTTCTTT; CDR3: CASRNTPGNMNTEAFF; V: TRBV6-6; D: -; J: TRBJ1-1; size: -
DNA: TGTGCCAGCTCCCTCAGGATGGTTGACACTGAAGCTTTCTTT; CDR3: CASSLRMVDTEAFF; V: TRBV18; D: -; J: TRBJ1-1; size: once
DNA: TGTGCCAGCAGCGTACAGGGGACAATTTCTGGAAACACCATATATTTT; CDR3: CASSVQGTISGNTIYF; V: TRBV7-2; D: TRBD1; J: TRBJ1-3; size: once
DNA: TGTGCCAGCTCACCAGTCTCTTCCACCGGGGAGCTGTTTTTT; CDR3: CASSPVSSTGELFF; V: TRBV18; D: -; J: TRBJ2-2; size: -
DNA: TGTGCCAGCAGGGACCCCGGGACTAGTCCTGGCGGGCAGTTCTTC; CDR3: CASRDPGTSPGGQFF; V: TRBV6-5; D: TRBD2; J: TRBJ2-1; size: -
DNA: TGTGCCAGCAGCTGGAGAGACACCGGGGAGCTGTTTTTT; CDR3: CASSWRDTGELFF; V: TRBV5-6; D: -; J: TRBJ2-2; size: -
DNA: TGTGCCAGCAGTTTGAACGGAGGATCCGAGTCTGGAAACACCATATATTTT; CDR3: CASSLNGGSESGNTIYF; V: TRBV27; D: -; J: TRBJ1-3; size: -
DNA: TGTGCCAGCAGTTACGGGCTAAACAATGAGCAGTTCTTC; CDR3: CASSYGLNNEQFF; V: TRBV6-5; D: -; J: TRBJ2-1; size: medium-sized
DNA: TGTGCCACCAGCATCGGAGGGGGCAACGACGAGCAGTACTTC; CDR3: CATSIGGGNDEQYF; V: TRBV15; D: -; J: TRBJ2-7; size: once
DNA: TGCAGTCATTGGTCAGGGGAAGGCTACACCTTC; CDR3: CSHWSGEGYTF; V: TRBV29-1; D: -; J: TRBJ1-2; size: -
DNA: TGTGCCAGTAGGGACAGGGCCGATCAGCCCCAGCATTTT; CDR3: CASRDRADQPQHF; V: TRBV19; D: TRBD1; J: TRBJ1-5; size: -
DNA: TGTGCCAGCAGCTCAACGGAGCTTTTC; CDR3: CASSSTELF; V: TRBV7-8; D: -; J: TRBJ1-2; size: -
DNA: TGTGCCAGCAGCTCCGGCGGCGGGGCCCAGAACACCGGGGAGCTGTTTTTT; CDR3: CASSSGGGAQNTGELFF; V: TRBV7-2; D: -; J: TRBJ2-2; size: -
DNA: TGTGCCAGCAGCCAAGGGACTAGCGGGGGGGCTTATACGCAGTATTTT; CDR3: CASSQGTSGGAYTQYF; V: TRBV4-2; D: TRBD2; J: TRBJ2-3; size: few
DNA: TGTGCCACCAGCAGATTAGGACAGGTCCACACAGAGCAGTTCTTC; CDR3: CATSRLGQVHTEQFF; V: TRBV15; D: TRBD1; J: TRBJ2-1; size: -
DNA: TGCGCCAGCAGCCAAGGGGACAGGAGCACTGAAGCTTTCTTT; CDR3: CASSQGDRSTEAFF; V: TRBV4-1; D: TRBD1; J: TRBJ1-1; size: -
DNA: TGTGCCAGCAGCTTGGGACACCAGGGTCAGCCCCAGCATTTT; CDR3: CASSLGHQGQPQHF; V: TRBV5-5; D: -; J: TRBJ1-5; size: -
DNA: TGTGCTAGTGGTTCGACAGGGCTCAGCACAGATACGCAGTATTTT; CDR3: CASGSTGLSTDTQYF; V: TRBV12-5; D: TRBD1; J: TRBJ2-3; size: -
DNA: TGTGCCTTAGGACAGAACTATAATTCACCCCTCCACTTT; CDR3: CALGQNYNSPLHF; V: TRBV30; D: -; J: TRBJ1-6; size: -
DNA: TGTGCCAGCAACCCCATGACAGGGAACACCGGGGAGCTGTTTTTT; CDR3: CASNPMTGNTGELFF; V: TRBV9; D: -; J: TRBJ2-2; size: -
DNA: TGTGCCAGCACCTCGGTTCAGGGGCTTGGCTACACCTTC; CDR3: CASTSVQGLGYTF; V: TRBV2; D: -; J: TRBJ1-2; size: -
DNA: TGTGCCAGTAGTCCGACAGACTCCTCTATTGGTGGCTACACCTTC; CDR3: CASSPTDSSIGGYTF; V: TRBV19; D: -; J: TRBJ1-2; size: -
DNA: TGTGCCAAGACAGTCCCGACCTTTAATGAAAAACTGTTTTTT; CDR3: CAKTVPTFNEKLFF; V: TRBV19; D: -; J: TRBJ1-4; size: -
DNA: -; CDR3: CAWSAFGSGDEQYF; V: TRBV30; D: -; J: TRBJ2-7; size: -
DNA: TGTGCCAGCAGCTCCAACAGGGGCTGGGAGCTGTTTTTT; CDR3: CASSSNRGWELFF; V: TRBV7-7; D: TRBD1; J: TRBJ2-2; size: many
DNA: TGTGCCAGCAGCCTTCGGACTAGCGGGGAAAAGGGCGGGGAGCTGTTTTTT; CDR3: CASSLRTSGEKGGELFF; V: TRBV3-1/TRBV3-2; D: TRBD2; J: TRBJ2-2; size: -
DNA: TGTGCCAGCACCGCTGGGGGGGCGCAGGAGACCCAGTACTTC; CDR3: CASTAGGAQETQYF; V: TRBV9; D: -; J: TRBJ2-5; size: -